The 10 T cell receptor beta chains presented below share a single source sample, sequenced in a study of early T cells in non-severe SARS-CoV-2 infection. TCRdb passed the 5' RACE reads through MiXCR, listing each CDR3 protein once. The profile shows over 70,000 distinct CDR3 sequences, roughly an eighth of them singletons. The source material was whole blood. The source is an adult who was a healthcare worker with PCR-confirmed SARS-CoV-2 infection or an uninfected control (not recorded which).

This clonotype was observed a handful of times. This chain uses TRBV28 with TRBJ2-7, with TRBD2 matching over 8 bases. Germline V gene data show CDR1 as MDHEN and CDR2 as SYDVKM. The CDR3 sequence is 14 residues long. V was clipped by 3 bases and J by 6 bases; unmatched bases: 7. CDR3: CASSFGGASSEQYF. In DNA, the CDR3 is TGTGCCAGCAGTTTCGGGGGGGCTAGTAGCGAGCAGTACTTC. Drawing the rest from reference TRBV28 and TRBJ2-7, the complete variable domain is DVKVTQSSRYLVKRTGEKVFLECVQDMDHENMFWYRQDPGLGLRLIYFSYDVKMKEKGDIPEGYSVSREKKERFSLILESASTNQTSMYLCASSFGGASSEQYFGPGTRLTVT.

The chain combines TRBV11-2 with TRBJ1-4; 7 positions agree with TRBD1. From germline, CDR1 is SGHAT and CDR2 FQNNGV. CDR3 length equals 14 residues. Trimming removed 5 bases from V and 7 bases from J; junction bases left unmatched: 7. Written as DNA, the CDR3 is TGTGCCAGCAGCGTAAGGACAGGACCTGAAAAACTGTTTTTT. It translates to CASSVRTGPEKLFF.

The chain employs TRBV7-8 and TRBJ1-5, with TRBD1 matching over 7 bases. The CDR3 is made up of 14 amino acids. Germline-derived CDR1 and CDR2 are SGHVS and FQNEAQ. V was clipped by 2 bases and J by 5 bases; unmatched bases: 3. The CDR3 region is CASSLRQGDQPQHF. The CDR3 DNA is TGTGCCAGCAGCTTACGACAGGGAGATCAGCCCCAGCATTTT.

This clonotype was picked up a small number of times. The genes are TRBV7-6 and TRBJ1-5; 7 bases line up with TRBD1. Germline-derived CDR1 and CDR2 are SGHVS and FNYEAQ. V lost 5 bases to trimming and J lost 1 base; unmatched junction nucleotides: 2. This CDR3 region has 14 residues. The CDR3 nucleotides read TGTGCCAGCAGCCACAGGGGAAGCAATCAGCCCCAGCATTTT. Its protein product is CASSHRGSNQPQHF.

This clonotype was found a few times. The V call is TRBV6-2 or TRBV6-3, the J call TRBJ2-5; 10 bases agree with TRBD2. The germline CDR1 and CDR2 sequences are MNHEY and SVGEGT. With V trimmed by 0 bases and J by 2 bases, 3 bases remained unmatched. The CDR3 is made up of 16 amino acids. The CDR3 sequence is CASSYSLAGVQETQYF. In nucleotides, the CDR3 is TGTGCCAGCAGTTACTCGCTAGCGGGAGTGCAAGAGACCCAGTACTTC.

The rearrangement links TRBV18 to TRBJ2-1, with TRBD2 matching over 11 bases. The germline V gene has CDR1 KGHSH and CDR2 LQKENI. The CDR3 runs to 13 residues. Losses at the gene ends were 6 bases for V and 10 bases for J; bases not matched to a gene: 5. Written as DNA, the CDR3 is TGTGCCAGCTCCCGCGGGACTAGCGGCGAGCAGTTCTTC. The encoded protein is CASSRGTSGEQFF.

The sample holds a few counts of this clonotype. The gene calls are TRBV27 and TRBJ2-7; unclear D gene. In germline, CDR1 is MNHEY, CDR2 SMNVEV (reference sequence). Trimming took 5 bases from V and 3 from J, leaving 17 bases between them. The CDR3 is made up of 15 amino acids. CDR3 region: CASSPNPTNNYEQYF. In nucleotides, the CDR3 is TGTGCCAGCAGTCCCAACCCGACAAATAACTACGAGCAGTACTTC.

This clonotype was observed a few times. This chain joins TRBV10-2 and TRBJ1-1; no clear D gene. Trimming pared 9 bases from V and 4 bases from J, leaving 15 bases between. The germline V gene has CDR1 WSHSY and CDR2 SAAADI. The CDR3 runs 13 residues. CDR3 in amino acids: CASTPGMGTEAFF. DNA for the CDR3: TGCGCCAGTACCCCGGGGATGGGCACTGAAGCTTTCTTT.

This clonotype has just a few counts. The rearrangement uses TRBV29-1 and TRBJ2-5, with a tentative D call TRBD2 (6 bases). V was pared by 4 bases and J by 0 bases, with 9 bases between. The CDR3 covers 13 residues. Per germline, CDR1 SQVTM and CDR2 ANQGSEA. CDR3 in amino acids: CSVVEGYQETQYF. CDR3 DNA: TGCAGCGTTGTGGAGGGGTACCAAGAGACCCAGTACTTC.

The chain links TRBV9 to TRBJ2-3; 8 bases agree with TRBD2. V lost 0 bases, J lost 4 bases, and 7 bases stayed unmatched. This CDR3 is 16 amino acids long. Germline CDR1 reads SGDLS; CDR2 reads YYNGEE. The CDR3 DNA reads TGTGCCAGCAGCGTAGAGCGAGCGGGAGTCTCAGATACGCAGTATTTT. It codes for CASSVERAGVSDTQYF.